This T cell receptor beta chain was obtained from a study of PD-1 blockade in mismatch repair-deficient tumors. In the study overall: All were previously treated, progressing patients with 12 mismatch repair-deficient cancer types.

Comments on this clone: The target antigen is unknown.

The assay was immunoSEQ multiplex PCR, and TCRdb's table has in-frame clones only and misses some. The sample has around 68,000 clones, almost 80% seen once. All patients were mismatch repair deficient, assessed by either PCR or immunohistochemistry. Regarding the study as a whole: Tumor-resident clones, often undetectable pretreatment in blood, expanded then contracted after pembrolizumab.

Germline assignment: CDR1 SGDLS and CDR2 YYNGEE. The ends lost 4 bases at V and 3 bases at J; junction bases unmatched: 5. The CDR3 totals 14 residues. J is TRBJ1-2 and V is TRBV9, with TRBD1 matching over 8 bases. The TCR sequence derives from an adult with mismatch repair-deficient cancer. Source: peripheral blood, taken 2 weeks after starting pembrolizumab. The chain's CDR3 is CASSIDRGDYGYTF. The CDR3 DNA follows: TGTGCCAGCAGCATCGACAGGGGTGACTATGGCTACACCTTC.